This TCR beta chain appears in the sequencing data of a study of cytomegalovirus exposure and HLA in healthy donors (dated by TCRdb to the late 2010s). Broadly, across the study: In an earlier analysis of about 560 of the donors, 276 Gb of sequence data and 100 million or so unique TCR beta sequences from roughly 180 million T cells were reported. Rather than drawing on any new phenotypic data, the later analysis identified candidate immune exposures from TCR beta sequences and the way those sequences occurred across donors. Because of strong linkage in the cohort, four to six DR-DQ haplotypes were treated as single units for association and clustering. Around 300 gigabases of sequencing data and 70 million to 85 million unique TCR sequences were included in an early release covering about 700 HLA-typed donors. Alongside the repertoire data, information on donor age, sex, ethnicity and CMV serostatus was compiled. Of the roughly 400 genotyped donors, over 80% were placed in the genetic ancestry cluster associated with self-reported Caucasian donors. HLA typing covered class I and class II loci at four-digit resolution. Across some 400 genotyped donors of the cohort, an average of approximately 220,000 unique TCR beta nucleotide sequences per donor were sequenced, and 15% to 20% of those sequences were non-productive. All discovery cohort repertoires had been generated using a single sequencing platform. An earlier analysis of approximately 500 of the donors applied high-throughput TCR beta sequencing to assess whether each TCR beta V gene segment acted as functional or pseudogenic. To study patterns of TCR occurrence, a later analysis re-analyzed previously published TCR beta repertoires from 600 to 750 donors and added high-resolution HLA genotyping. A later genetic analysis used genome-wide SNP genotypes for about 65% of the roughly 670 donors, treating that subset as a discovery cohort. Using immunosequencing, the study profiled T cell repertoires from fewer than 850 subjects and related those repertoires to cytomegalovirus serostatus. The study aimed to test whether cataloging public T cell receptors could reveal signatures of past pathogen exposure. A separate validation cohort of roughly 130 different subjects was used in addition to the approximately 700-subject first cohort. Typing coverage differed by locus: A, B, C, DRB1 and DQB1 were typed in about 620-640 donors, DQA1 in about 500, DPA1 in around 610, and DPB1 in 400 to 490. To predict cytomegalovirus infection status, the study brought together high-throughput TCR immunosequencing, statistical association of individual TCRs with disease status, and machine learning.

The germline V gene provides CDR1 MNHEY and CDR2 SVGAGI. Measured from the cysteine to the phenylalanine, the CDR3 is 14 residues long. The only DNA kept is the CDR3, 42 bases in frame from the first base. A distance of 9 bases separates the germline ends of V and J, which lose 0 bases and 6 bases respectively. The research as a whole found: Roughly uniform sequencing depth across donors was assumed in presence/absence analyses, although this assumption may not hold. A later genetic analysis reported fewer N-insertions in productive TCRs among donors in an Asian-associated ancestry cluster than the roughly 700-donor mean. The study listed 150 to 200 TCR beta chains as associated with cytomegalovirus. A later analysis found that most CMV-associated TCR beta chains appeared HLA-restricted, with HLA associations seemingly driven largely by CMV exposure. Correlated functional status among segregating V segments might be attributable to linkage disequilibrium, but an unknown experimental factor could not be ruled out. A later analysis reported that several top co-occurrence clusters appeared linked to parvovirus B19, influenza, CMV and Epstein-Barr virus. Immune exposure information for the cohort was limited to CMV serostatus. The 87-base-pair reads could not distinguish some IMGT-functional V segments, including TRBV6-2 and TRBV6-3, so those segments were excluded. According to the authors, the approach could potentially be generalized to other disease states and immunological phenotypes. Broadly in line with IMGT annotations, most TCR beta V segments showed up in productive rearrangements about 87% or about 30% of the time in an earlier analysis of around 600 of the donors. A later analysis associated 16,951 TCR beta sequences with specific HLA alleles at a false discovery rate of 0.05. Cytomegalovirus status was reported to be diagnosed by the classifier with high specificity and sensitivity in both the original and validation cohorts. A group of highly shared sequence variants was considered likely to be a technical artifact of the sequencing pipeline. A few of the identified cytomegalovirus-associated TCR beta chains were confirmed in vitro to be specific for cytomegalovirus antigens. Because counts were too low, some 17 rarely observed V segments, including chromosome 9 orphons, were excluded from the earlier analysis of several hundred of the donors. When HLA alleles, especially DR and DQ, strongly co-occurred, TCR associations were difficult to assign to individual alleles. V-gene and J-gene trimming of TCR beta chains was associated with a missense DCLRE1C variant in a later genetic analysis, and the association was replicated in an independent cohort. Because some donors lacked HLA typing at each locus, the association tests relied only on the typed subset. Compared with equally common non-associated chains, HLA-associated TCR beta chains in a later analysis were more clonally expanded and had lower generation probabilities. This cohort had only TCR beta chains sequenced, and the lack of alpha or paired-chain data limited which features could be detected. Most TCR sequences were observed very rarely across donors, whereas some public TCRs were present in many individuals. According to a later analysis, TCR association rates differed among HLA loci, with DRB1 alleles showing the most associated TCRs and HLA-C alleles showing the fewest. A further reported finding was that TCR beta sequences accurately predicted the HLA-A and HLA-B alleles for most subjects in the first cohort.

The library was produced with the immunoSEQ multiplex PCR assay. A mixture of 60 forward primers for TCR Vbeta segments and 13 reverse primers for TCR Jbeta segments was used in the multiplex PCR. A multiplex PCR assay on genomic DNA amplified the CDR3 region of rearranged TCR beta genes. On the Illumina HiSeq System, the amplified TCR beta libraries were sequenced as 87-base-pair reads. Concerning the study's data processing: Across the 600 to 700 repertoires, a later analysis counted some 81 million unique TCR beta chains, some 11 million of which were shared by at least two donors. To remove PCR and sequencing errors, raw reads were error-corrected and collapsed into unique sequences using a nearest-neighbor algorithm that merged closely related sequences. To assign V, D and J gene segments, CDR3 sequences were aligned to IMGT reference sequences. For a sequence to be retained, at least a six-nucleotide match to both a V gene segment and a J gene segment was required. A rearrangement was called productive if the CDR3 had no stop codons and remained in frame with V and J, and every other rearrangement was called non-productive. CDR3 was defined by IMGT convention, running from the second conserved V-encoded cysteine to the conserved J-encoded phenylalanine. The earlier analysis of fewer than 750 of the donors excluded sequences that lacked an unambiguous match to a single V gene segment. An earlier analysis of several hundred of the donors called V segments functional above 56.7% productive rearrangements and segregating when the between-donor standard deviation exceeded 5%. A statistical classification framework was built for diagnosing cytomegalovirus status from the catalog of TCR beta chain sequences. In a later analysis, TCR nucleotide sequences were compared against IMGT/GENE-DB human TR gene sequences so that V and J genes could be assigned. Using the TCRdist pipeline, a later analysis assigned CDR3 sequences along with most-parsimonious VDJ recombination scenarios. In a later analysis, each TCR beta chain was defined by its CDR3 amino acid sequence together with its V-gene family, and reads without a unique V-gene family were excluded. A later analysis removed roughly 590 highly shared, low-generation-probability nucleotide sequences to deal with suspected cross-contamination and a sequencing artifact. For each public chain, a later analysis derived a clonal expansion index from normalized ranks of inferred template counts within each repertoire. Generation probabilities in a later analysis came from a VDJ recombination model fitted to out-of-frame rearrangements, and those results were checked against IGoR. In a later analysis, hypergeometric tests were used to score TCR-TCR, TCR-HLA and TCR-CMV co-occurrence, with a repertoire-size bias correction applied to TCR pairs. A later analysis estimated false discovery rates by permuting HLA or CMV assignments 20 times. In a later analysis, co-occurring TCRs were grouped with DBSCAN, and TCRdist sequence similarity was added when clustering was performed within HLA-allele-positive subsets. Repertoires with fewer than 30,000 or more than 120,000 public chains were left out of co-occurrence clustering, as were a few repertoires with anomalous nucleotide sharing. Not all clones reach the TCRdb copy of this immuneACCESS table, which keeps in-frame sequences only. Checked studies attribute under half of the gap to unresolved V genes and leave the rest unexplained. The V and J calls and clone size were taken over from that table, and D and trimming were inferred from the DNA. For this sample there are over 150,000 clones; 65% to 70% appear just once. The biggest ten clones account for 4.5% of the sample.

The cohort consisted of fewer than 700 healthy bone marrow donors. At the time of sampling, all cohort members were nominally healthy, though unrecorded immune exposures were likely present. The donor was CMV seropositive and was included in the group of some 290 seropositive cohort members. A peripheral blood sample was provided by each donor, and peripheral blood mononuclear cells were used for TCR beta sequencing. The Qiagen DNeasy Blood Extraction Kit was used to extract genomic DNA from the blood cell samples. A word on this clone: Its antigen target is currently unknown. Base qualities are missing; no much larger clone stands one base away.

Sequenced material: PBMCs. The sequence is built from TRBV6-5 and TRBJ1-3; no confident D gene assignment can be made. This TCR derives from a woman under 30 in good health and CMV-seropositive. The base sequence is TGTGCCAGCAGTTACTCTGGCCCGCCAAACACCATATATTTT. It is translated as CASSYSGPPNTIYF.